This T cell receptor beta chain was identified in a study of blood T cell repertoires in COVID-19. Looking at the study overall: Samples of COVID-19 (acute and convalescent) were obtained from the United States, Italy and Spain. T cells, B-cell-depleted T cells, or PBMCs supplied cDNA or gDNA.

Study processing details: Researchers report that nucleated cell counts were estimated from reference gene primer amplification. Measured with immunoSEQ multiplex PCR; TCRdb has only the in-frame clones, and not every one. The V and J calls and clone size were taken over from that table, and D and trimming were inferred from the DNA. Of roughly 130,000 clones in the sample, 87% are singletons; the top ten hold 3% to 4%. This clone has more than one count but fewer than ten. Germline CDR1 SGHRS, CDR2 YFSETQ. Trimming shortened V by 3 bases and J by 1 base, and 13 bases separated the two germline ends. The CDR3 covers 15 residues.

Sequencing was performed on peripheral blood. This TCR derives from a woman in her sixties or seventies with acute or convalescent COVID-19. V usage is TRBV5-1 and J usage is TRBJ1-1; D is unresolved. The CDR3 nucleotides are TGCGCCAGCAGCTCCTCCCCCTTCGGGAACACTGAAGCTTTCTTT. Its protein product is CASSSSPFGNTEAFF.